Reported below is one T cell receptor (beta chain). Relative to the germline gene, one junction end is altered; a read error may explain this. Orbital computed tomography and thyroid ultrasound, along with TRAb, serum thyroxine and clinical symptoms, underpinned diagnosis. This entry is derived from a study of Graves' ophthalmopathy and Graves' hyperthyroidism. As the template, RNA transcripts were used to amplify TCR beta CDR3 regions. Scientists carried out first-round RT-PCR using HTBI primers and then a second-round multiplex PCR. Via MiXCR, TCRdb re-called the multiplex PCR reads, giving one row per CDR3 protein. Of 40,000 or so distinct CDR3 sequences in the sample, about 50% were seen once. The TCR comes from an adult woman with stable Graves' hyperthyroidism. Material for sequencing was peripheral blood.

The CDR3 protein is CAISYRRSTNEKLSF. Here the CDR3 DNA reads TGTGCCATCAGTTACCGGAGATCAACTAATGAAAAACTGTCTTTT. The chain carries TRBV10-3 and TRBJ1-4; D gene uncertain. This CDR3 is built from 15 residues. The germline V gene has CDR1 ENHRY and CDR2 SYGVKD.